This T cell receptor beta chain was sequenced during a study of T cell repertoires in cytomegalovirus infection. Looking at the study overall: Indications came from public TCR beta signatures; they pointed to CMV infection and to a matching HLA type.

MiXCR, run by TCRdb on the reads, gives a single entry per CDR3 protein. The table lists approximately 500,000 distinct CDR3 sequences, approximately 16% of them singletons. A note on this clonotype: At one end, the junction sequence differs from germline, possibly due to a read error.

Germline V gene sequence: CDR1 SGHVS, CDR2 FNYEAQ. The CDR3 has 16 amino acids. The clonotype comes from a human donor in good health (CMV status not recorded). Some clones in this sample may be carry-over from other donors' samples. Sequencing was done on a sample of CD8+ T cells from PBMCs. This chain uses TRBV7-6 with TRBJ2-3; 8 nucleotides match TRBD2. CDR3 DNA: TGTGCCAGCAGACTCCGGACTAGCCATAGCACAGATACTCAGTATTTT. Its translation: CASRLRTSHSTDTQYF.